Listed below are T cell receptor beta chains from one sample, sequenced in a study of T cells in Graves' hyperthyroidism and ophthalmopathy. TCRdb fed the multiplex PCR reads into MiXCR, producing one record per CDR3 protein. The table has roughly 580,000 distinct CDR3 sequences, over 11% seen once. The source material was blood. The receptor set was obtained from a young woman with Graves' hyperthyroidism that later progressed to Graves' ophthalmopathy. CDR3s include the opening cysteine and the closing phenylalanine or tryptophan. The D gene is left open where the match is weak. Only some rows state a clone size, as once, few, many or a class for expanded clones.

>few|TRBJ1-5|TRBV19|TRBD1
TGTGCCAGTAGTATAGTAGGAGGGGGCCGTCAGCCCCAGCATTTT
CASSIVGGGRQPQHF
>NA|TRBJ2-7|TRBV5-1|NA
TGCGCCAGCAGCTTGGTGATAGAACAGGGCCACGAGCAGTACTTC
CASSLVIEQGHEQYF
>many|TRBJ2-2|TRBV15|NA
TGTGCCACCAGATACGTGACATCGAACACCGGGGAGCTGTTTTTT
CATRYVTSNTGELFF
>many|TRBJ2-5|TRBV24-1|NA
TGTGCCACCAGTGGTAAGGACAGCCTTGGGACCCAGTACTTC
CATSGKDSLGTQYF
>NA|TRBJ1-1|TRBV24-1|TRBD1
TGTGCCACCAGTGAGTCGACGGCGACAGGGAGAGCTGAAGCTTTCTTT
CATSESTATGRAEAFF
>NA|TRBJ2-1|TRBV7-7|TRBD1
TGTGCTAGCAGCTTAGACGGGACAGGGTCGCCCAACAATGAGCAGTTCTTC
CASSLDGTGSPNNEQFF
>NA|TRBJ1-1|TRBV12-3/TRBV12-4|NA
TGTGCCAGCAGTTTGGGCGGCAGGTCCATGAACACTGAAGCTTTCTTT
CASSLGGRSMNTEAFF
>NA|TRBJ2-3|TRBV29-1|NA
TGCAGCGTTGAAGTCGTAAGACTAGGACCGCCAGATACGCAGTATTTT
CSVEVVRLGPPDTQYF
>NA|TRBJ1-5|TRBV18|NA
TGTGCCAGCTCACCAGGGGGCGGGGATCGGCCCCAGCATTTT
CASSPGGGDRPQHF
>many|TRBJ1-2|TRBV11-2|NA
TGTGCCAGCAGCCGAGTCGGGGGGCGCAGCTATGGCTACACCTTC
CASSRVGGRSYGYTF
>NA|TRBJ1-3|TRBV5-6|NA
TGTGCCAGCAGTAATCCATCGTCGGAAAACACCATATATTTT
CASSNPSSENTIYF
>many|TRBJ2-1|TRBV3-1|NA
TGTGCCAGCAGCCAGCAATTGGGCCATGAGCAGTTCTTC
CASSQQLGHEQFF
>many|TRBJ1-1|TRBV5-1|NA
TGCGCCAGCAGCCCCTGGACGGGGGATGAAGCTTTCTTT
CASSPWTGDEAFF
>NA|TRBJ2-7|TRBV18|NA
TGTGCCAGCAGCCAACAACCCTACGAGCAGTACTTC
CASSQQPYEQYF
>few|TRBJ1-2|TRBV2|NA
TGTGCCAGCAGTGAAATGGTGGGAGTTTCCTATGGCTACACCTTC
CASSEMVGVSYGYTF
>many|TRBJ1-1|TRBV2|NA
TGTGCCAGCAGTGCCGGGGGCAGGACTGAAGCTTTCTTT
CASSAGGRTEAFF
>many|TRBJ1-6|TRBV12-3/TRBV12-4|NA
TGTGCCAGTCAGGGGAGAGGTTCCTATAATTCACCCCTCCACTTT
CASQGRGSYNSPLHF
>few|TRBJ1-1|TRBV10-1|NA
TGCGCCAGCAGTGGTCACTCGAGAACTGAAGCTTTCTTT
CASSGHSRTEAFF
>few|TRBJ2-1|TRBV4-3|TRBD2
TGCGCCAGCAGCCAAGATATCATTGGACTAGCGGGCCACAATGAGCAGTTCTTC
CASSQDIIGLAGHNEQFF
>many|TRBJ2-3|TRBV6-5|TRBD2
TGTGCCAGCAGTTACTCGAATCCGGGGGGGATAGATACGCAGTATTTT
CASSYSNPGGIDTQYF
>NA|TRBJ1-2|TRBV28|TRBD1
TGTGCCAGCTTAAGGGACAGGGGTAACTATGGCTACACCTTC
CASLRDRGNYGYTF
>NA|TRBJ2-5|TRBV30|TRBD2
TGTGCCTGGAGTCTAGGACTAGCGGGAGACGCGTGGGAGACCCAGTACTTC
CAWSLGLAGDAWETQYF
>many|TRBJ2-5|TRBV24-1|NA
TGTGCCACCAGTGACCCGATGGAGACCCAGTACTTC
CATSDPMETQYF
>few|TRBJ2-4|TRBV11-3|TRBD2
TGTGCCAGCAGCAAGACTAGCGGGGGCAAAAACATTCAGTACTTC
CASSKTSGGKNIQYF
>few|TRBJ1-2|TRBV19|TRBD1
TGTGCCAGTAGTATTAGGGTCGCGGCAGGGGGGGACTATGGCTACACCTTC
CASSIRVAAGGDYGYTF
>many|TRBJ1-1|TRBV6-1|TRBD1
TGTGCCAGCAGTGAAGCGCTACAGGGGGACACTGAAGCTTTCTTT
CASSEALQGDTEAFF
>NA|TRBJ1-1|TRBV7-9|NA
TGTGCCAGCAGCTTAGCGCCAGGACCGAGCACTGAAGCTTTCTTT
CASSLAPGPSTEAFF
>many|TRBJ2-7|TRBV28|NA
TGTGCCAGCAGTTCCTCGGGCCATCGCTACGAGCAGTACTTC
CASSSSGHRYEQYF
>many|TRBJ2-2|TRBV12-3/TRBV12-4|NA
TGTGCCAGCAAACAGGGAGGGGACACCGGGGAGCTGTTTTTT
CASKQGGDTGELFF
>NA|TRBJ2-1|TRBV19|NA
TGTGCCAGTAGTATAGATCGAAGGACTGAGCAGTTCTTC
CASSIDRRTEQFF
>NA|TRBJ2-3|TRBV15|NA
TGTGCCACCCGTAATGGGCCCCGGGGACGCACAGATACGCAGTATTTT
CATRNGPRGRTDTQYF
>many|TRBJ2-5|TRBV19|NA
TGTGCCAGTAGGCCTAGAAGCGGCCCACAAGAGACCCAGTACTTC
CASRPRSGPQETQYF
>NA|TRBJ2-7|TRBV20-1|NA
TGCAGTGCTAGAGCGAGTCCCGCGATCTACGAGCAGTACTTC
CSARASPAIYEQYF
>NA|TRBJ2-7|TRBV5-1|NA
TGCGCCAGCAGCTTGGTTGCAGGGAGTCGCGACGAGCAGTACTTC
CASSLVAGSRDEQYF
>many|TRBJ1-5|TRBV27|NA
TGTGCCAGCAGTTCTTCCATATATAGCAATCAGCCCCAGCATTTT
CASSSSIYSNQPQHF
>many|TRBJ1-2|TRBV28|TRBD1
TGTGCCAGCAGTACGGGACAGGGGGCGAGCTATGGCTACACCTTC
CASSTGQGASYGYTF
>many|TRBJ2-1|TRBV7-9|NA
TGTGCCAGCAGGCCATACCCGCAAGGGACCCTCTACAATGAGCAGTTCTTC
CASRPYPQGTLYNEQFF
>many|TRBJ2-1|TRBV30|NA
TGTGCCTGGAATGAGCAGTTCTTC
CAWNEQFF
>many|TRBJ2-3|TRBV7-3|TRBD2
TGTGCCAGCAGCTCATTAGCGGGAGTGGGCACAGATACGCAGTATTTT
CASSSLAGVGTDTQYF
>many|TRBJ2-7|TRBV30|TRBD2
TGTGCCTGGAGTGGGGCGGGAGCTCACGAGCAGTACTTC
CAWSGAGAHEQYF
>NA|TRBJ2-1|TRBV4-3|NA
TGCGCCAGCAGCCAGCGAGGGGGATCTAGCCCTTACAATGAGCAGTTCTTC
CASSQRGGSSPYNEQFF
>many|TRBJ1-6|TRBV2|NA
TGTGCCAGCAGTGATCAGGTTGCGCCCCTCCACTTT
CASSDQVAPLHF
>NA|TRBJ1-2|TRBV20-1|NA
TGCAGTGCTAGAGGCTCGGGGATGAGTGGCTACACCTTC
CSARGSGMSGYTF
>many|TRBJ2-3|TRBV7-2|TRBD1
TGTGCCAGCAGCATGAGACAGGGCGCAGATACGCAGTATTTT
CASSMRQGADTQYF
>many|TRBJ2-7|TRBV11-3|TRBD1
TGTGCCAGCAGCCTCGACAGGGGAGACTTTTACGAGCAGTACTTC
CASSLDRGDFYEQYF
>NA|TRBJ2-2|TRBV5-1|NA
TGCGCCAGCAGCTTGGACACTCCGAACACCGGGGAGCTGTTTTTT
CASSLDTPNTGELFF